This T cell receptor beta chain appears in the sequencing data of a study of radiotherapy plus CTLA-4 blockade in lung cancer. General study points: Reports state that early shifts in blood T cell clones, with interferon-beta, best predicted response. Among blood TCR repertoires after radiotherapy plus ipilimumab, tumor-derived clones expanded.

Profiled with immunoSEQ multiplex PCR; TCRdb holds only in-frame clones, not every one. The sample has some 51,000 clones, roughly 77% seen once. Points on this clone: The antigen remains undetermined.

This sequence was found in a human donor with non-small cell lung cancer whose response to radiotherapy plus ipilimumab could not be evaluated. Sequencing used peripheral blood, obtained from a patient treated with radiotherapy plus ipilimumab.

The CDR3: CASSQTSGGNKFF. The DNA for the CDR3 is TGTGCCAGCAGCCAGACGAGCGGGGGGAACAAGTTCTTC. V gene TRBV7-9 combines with J gene TRBJ2-1; 9 bases align to TRBD2. CDR1 is SEHNR, CDR2 FQNEAQ, per germline (reference sequence). The CDR3 has 13 amino acids. Trimming cost V 5 bases and J 14 bases; bases outside gene matches: 10.